This T cell receptor (beta chain) was captured by sequencing in a study of cytomegalovirus exposure and HLA in healthy donors. Details on this clone: Its target is not known.

Findings of the study overall: Some public TCRs appeared in many individuals, while most sequences were rare.

CDR1 is DFQATT, CDR2 SNEGSKA, per germline (reference sequence). Deletions cut 5 bases from V and 5 bases from J, with 9 bases between. There are 11 residues in the CDR3. Primers for the PCR totalled 60 Vbeta and 13 Jbeta. Some clones are missing from TCRdb's copy, which holds only in-frame ones; the method was immunoSEQ multiplex PCR. Found here are about 160,000 clones, 60% to 85% of them singletons; the top ten hold more than 2%. This TCR derives from a man between 50 and 59 years old in good health and CMV-seropositive. Specimen: PBMCs. J is TRBJ2-5 and V is TRBV20-1, with a tentative D call TRBD2 (7 bases). The CDR3 coding sequence is TGCAGTGCTGGGGGGGCGGAGACCCAGTACTTC. Translating gives CSAGGAETQYF.